This is a list of T cell receptor beta chains from one sample in a study of T cell responses to AZD1222 COVID-19 vaccine. The protocol was immunoSEQ multiplex PCR, while the TCRdb copy is restricted to in-frame clones and leaves out a portion. The sample contains under 200,000 clones, 92% of which appear only once. The sample here was peripheral blood, taken on day 0 of MenACWY control vaccination. These receptors originate from an adult in good health. The CDR3 runs from the conserved cysteine through the conserved F or W. The D gene is left open where the match is weak. Size tells how often a clone was seen (once, few, many) or the class of an expanded clone, and some rows leave it out.

J | V | size | D | CDR3 | DNA
TRBJ1-5 | TRBV19 | . | . | CASSIVGGSNNQPQHF | TGTGCCAGTAGTATAGTGGGGGGCTCCAACAATCAGCCCCAGCATTTT
TRBJ2-5 | TRBV14 | . | . | CASSQDPAGLGTQYF | TGTGCCAGCAGCCAAGATCCAGCAGGCCTGGGGACCCAGTACTTC
TRBJ2-1 | TRBV28 | . | . | CASSLGYNEQFF | TGTGCCAGCAGTCTCGGATACAATGAGCAGTTCTTC
TRBJ2-7 | TRBV5-1 | . | . | CASSLVRGHEQYF | TGCGCCAGCAGCTTGGTCAGGGGCCACGAGCAGTACTTC
TRBJ1-1 | TRBV6-5 | . | . | CASTRPGPGTEAFF | TGTGCCAGTACCCGTCCAGGGCCGGGCACTGAAGCTTTCTTT
TRBJ1-5 | TRBV27 | once | . | CASSNSRWQPQHF | TGTGCCAGCAGTAACTCACGTTGGCAGCCCCAGCATTTT
TRBJ2-2 | TRBV12-3/TRBV12-4 | . | . | CASSKDTGELFF | TGTGCCAGCAGCAAAGACACCGGGGAGCTGTTTTTT
TRBJ1-6 | TRBV7-3 | few | TRBD1 | CASSSDRGQSPLHF | TGTGCCAGCAGCTCGGACAGGGGGCAGTCACCCCTCCACTTT
TRBJ1-6 | TRBV3-1/TRBV3-2 | . | TRBD1 | CASSRYGQGNSPLHF | TGTGCCAGCAGCCGATACGGACAGGGTAATTCACCCCTCCACTTT
TRBJ1-2 | TRBV27 | few | . | CASSHALYYGYTF | TGTGCCAGCAGTCATGCTCTCTACTATGGCTACACCTTC
TRBJ2-3 | TRBV28 | . | TRBD1 | CASSSGTEDTQYF | TGTGCCAGCAGTTCCGGGACAGAAGATACGCAGTATTTT
TRBJ1-2 | TRBV28 | once | . | CATPTGLSDGYTF | TGTGCCACCCCGACGGGCCTCTCTGATGGCTACACCTTC
TRBJ1-5 | TRBV19 | . | . | CASSMGLRGNQPQHF | TGTGCCAGTAGTATGGGGCTTCGGGGCAATCAGCCCCAGCATTTT
TRBJ1-1 | TRBV28 | once | . | CASSLFETVAFF | TGTGCCAGCAGTTTATTTGAGACGGTAGCTTTCTTT
TRBJ2-7 | TRBV7-9 | . | TRBD2 | CASSLIAGGYEQYF | TGTGCCAGCAGCTTAATAGCGGGGGGCTACGAGCAGTACTTC
TRBJ2-5 | TRBV30 | . | TRBD2 | CAWTVGGPETQYF | TGTGCCTGGACGGTGGGAGGGCCAGAGACCCAGTACTTC
TRBJ2-1 | TRBV7-9 | . | . | CASSLRVGREDNEQFF | TGTGCCAGCAGCTTACGTGTGGGCAGGGAGGACAATGAGCAGTTCTTC
TRBJ2-7 | TRBV12-5 | . | . | CASGLATGRGYEQYF | TGTGCTAGTGGTTTAGCGACAGGTCGGGGATACGAGCAGTACTTC
TRBJ2-7 | TRBV7-2 | . | TRBD2 | CASSSTSGRIYEQYF | TGTGCCAGCAGCTCGACTAGCGGGAGAATCTACGAGCAGTACTTC
TRBJ1-1 | TRBV10-2 | . | TRBD1 | CASTGQGNTEAFF | TGCGCCAGCACGGGACAGGGGAACACTGAAGCTTTCTTT
TRBJ1-2 | TRBV19 | few | . | CASSILAAAEEISTF | .
TRBJ2-1 | TRBV10-3 | . | TRBD2 | CAIRPTGTSGSNEQFF | TGTGCCATCAGGCCGACCGGGACTAGCGGGAGCAATGAGCAGTTCTTC
TRBJ2-7 | TRBV7-9 | . | . | CASSLRVGSDSYEQYF | TGTGCCAGCAGCTTAAGGGTGGGCTCCGACTCCTACGAGCAGTACTTC
TRBJ2-5 | TRBV7-2 | . | . | CASSVGQETQYF | TGTGCCAGCAGCGTTGGTCAAGAGACCCAGTACTTC
TRBJ1-2 | TRBV28 | . | . | CASSPGYNYGYTF | TGTGCCAGCTCTCCGGGGTATAACTATGGCTACACCTTC
TRBJ1-2 | TRBV9 | . | . | CASSQQRSNYGYTF | TGTGCCAGCAGCCAACAGCGCTCTAACTATGGCTACACCTTC
TRBJ2-1 | TRBV24-1 | . | . | CATSDPILGPNEQFF | TGTGCCACCAGTGACCCTATTCTGGGCCCCAATGAGCAGTTCTTC
TRBJ1-3 | TRBV27 | once | . | CASRATQGYSGNTIYF | TGTGCCAGCAGAGCAACCCAGGGTTACTCTGGAAACACCATATATTTT